This entry concerns a single T cell receptor (beta chain). Its binding antigen is unknown. No base qualities exist here, and no much larger clone lies one base off it. The immunoSEQ Assay, which uses bias-controlled multiplex PCR amplification of genomic DNA, was used to profile TCRbeta CDR3 regions. From the authors' description of their analysis: To quantify the absolute abundance of each unique TCRbeta CDR3 region, the sequences were collapsed and filtered. Differential abundance was tested with two models: a binomial (Fisher-equivalent) model and a beta-binomial model that adds time-dependent variance fitted from healthy donors. Clones with fewer than 5 combined templates were removed, and differential abundance was called for clones with a Benjamini-Hochberg FDR below 0.01. Beta-binomial variance was modeled as a function of total template count across the two samples using the form v = (b*log(k)+a)^2. In TCRdb, the immuneACCESS table is reduced to in-frame sequences with V and J assigned. These tables do not hold every clone; where another copy was compared, an unresolved V gene accounts for under half, and the others remain unexplained. The V and J calls and the clone size are those of that table, but D and trimming were determined from the DNA. The sample table records tens of thousands of clones; around nine tenths of these occur just once. The ten largest clones add up to under 20% of the sample.

No immune events, such as infections, were documented for the healthy donors during the collection period. Time-dependent variance in a beta-binomial model of T-cell clone differential abundance was calibrated using healthy-donor blood repertoires as a training cohort. There were 10 healthy donors in the training cohort, of whom 3 were female and 7 were male. An age range of roughly 29 to 65 years, with an average of about 45 years, was recorded for the donors. Obtained from a commercial supplier, whole blood was collected from each healthy donor at three time points set about 2 weeks apart. For immunosequencing, genomic DNA was extracted from unsorted whole blood. This sample stems from a study of identifying expanded T cells in peripheral blood (dated by TCRdb to the late 2010s). Looking at the study overall: Four technical replicates, made by sequencing separate aliquots from the same pool of genomic DNA, were compared pairwise. The paper as a whole reports these results and caveats: The binomial model flagged around 1.1 differentially abundant clones between technical replicates, compared with about 17 over about two weeks and approximately 18 over roughly 4 weeks. The authors expected that over much longer intervals, such as months to years, biological variance in healthy repertoires might increase even further. Both the number of clones called differentially abundant and the false-positive rate were significantly reduced by the beta-binomial model across all healthy-donor time intervals. For all healthy donors, the variance in clone template counts between roughly 2-week samples rose significantly as total template count increased.

CDR1 is given as SGHVS and CDR2 as FQNEAQ, both from the germline V gene. Its CDR3 holds 15 amino acids, cysteine through phenylalanine. Only the CDR3 DNA is retained, 45 bases long and in frame from the first base. Unmatched junction bases come to 10, with V trimmed by 5 bases and J by 4 bases. The clonotype was recovered from a person aged 18 to 69 in good health. The V gene is TRBV7-8 and the J gene is TRBJ1-1; the central 7 bases match TRBD1. Sequencing was performed on blood. The CDR3 region has the sequence CASSPRQGGSTEAFF. The DNA is as follows: TGTGCCAGCAGCCCAAGACAGGGAGGGAGCACTGAAGCTTTCTTT.